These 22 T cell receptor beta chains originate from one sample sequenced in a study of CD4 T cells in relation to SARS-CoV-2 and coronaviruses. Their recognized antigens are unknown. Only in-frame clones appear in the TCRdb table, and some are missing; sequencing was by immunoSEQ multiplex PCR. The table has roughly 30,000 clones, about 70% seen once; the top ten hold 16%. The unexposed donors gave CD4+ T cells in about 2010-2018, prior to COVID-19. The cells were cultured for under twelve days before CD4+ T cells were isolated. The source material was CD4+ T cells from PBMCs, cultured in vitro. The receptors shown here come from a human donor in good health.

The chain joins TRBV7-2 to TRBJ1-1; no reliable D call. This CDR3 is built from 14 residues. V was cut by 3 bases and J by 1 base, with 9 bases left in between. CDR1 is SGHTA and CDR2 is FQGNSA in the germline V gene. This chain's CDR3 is CASSFSRQNTEAFF. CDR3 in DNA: TGTGCCAGCAGCTTTAGCAGGCAGAACACTGAAGCTTTCTTT.

Here the CDR3 reads CASSQEARLNSPLHF. The DNA for the CDR3 is TGCGCCAGCAGCCAAGAGGCCAGGCTAAATTCACCCCTCCACTTT. J is TRBJ1-6 and V is TRBV4-3; D gene unclear. CDR1 LGHNA and CDR2 YSLEER come from the germline V gene. CDR3 length: 15 residues. V was shortened by 0 bases and J by 7 bases, with 10 bases between the two germline ends.

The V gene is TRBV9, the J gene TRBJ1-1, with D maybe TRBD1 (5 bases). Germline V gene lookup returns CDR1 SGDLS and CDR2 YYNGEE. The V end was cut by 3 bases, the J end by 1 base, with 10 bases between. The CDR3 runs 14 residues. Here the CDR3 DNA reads TGTGCCAGCAGCGACCGAAGGGGGAACACTGAAGCTTTCTTT. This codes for CASSDRRGNTEAFF.

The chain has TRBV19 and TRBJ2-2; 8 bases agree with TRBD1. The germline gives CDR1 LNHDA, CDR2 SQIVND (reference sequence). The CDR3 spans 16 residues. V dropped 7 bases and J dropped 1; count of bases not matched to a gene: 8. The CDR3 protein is CASNPEGTGNTGELFF. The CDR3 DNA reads TGTGCCAGTAATCCAGAGGGGACAGGGAACACCGGGGAGCTGTTTTTT.

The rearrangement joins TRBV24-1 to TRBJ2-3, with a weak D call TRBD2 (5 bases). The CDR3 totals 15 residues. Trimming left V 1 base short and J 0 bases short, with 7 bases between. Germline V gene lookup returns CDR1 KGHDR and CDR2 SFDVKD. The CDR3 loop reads CATSDLADSTDTQYF. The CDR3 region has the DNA TGTGCCACCAGTGATTTAGCGGACAGCACAGATACGCAGTATTTT.

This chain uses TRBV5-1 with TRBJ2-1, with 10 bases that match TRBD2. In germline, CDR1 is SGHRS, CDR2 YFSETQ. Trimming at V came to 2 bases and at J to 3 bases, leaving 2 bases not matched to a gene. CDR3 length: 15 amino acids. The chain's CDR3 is CASSFGTSDYNEQFF. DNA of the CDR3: TGCGCCAGCAGCTTCGGGACTAGCGACTACAATGAGCAGTTCTTC.

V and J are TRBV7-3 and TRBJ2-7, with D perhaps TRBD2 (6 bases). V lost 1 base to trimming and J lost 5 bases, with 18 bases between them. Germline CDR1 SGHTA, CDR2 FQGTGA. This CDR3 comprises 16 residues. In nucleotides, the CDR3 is TGTGCCAGCAGCTTAAATCCCGGGGCTAGCGTTAACGAGCAGTACTTC. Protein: CASSLNPGASVNEQYF.

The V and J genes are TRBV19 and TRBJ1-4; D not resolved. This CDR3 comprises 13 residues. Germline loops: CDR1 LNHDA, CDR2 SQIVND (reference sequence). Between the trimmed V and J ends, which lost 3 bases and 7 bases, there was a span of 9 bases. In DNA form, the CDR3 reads TGTGCCAGTAGTATTGATACGGGTGAAAAACTGTTTTTT. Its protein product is CASSIDTGEKLFF. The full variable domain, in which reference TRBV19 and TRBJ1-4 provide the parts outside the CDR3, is DGGITQSPKYLFRKEGQNVTLSCEQNLNHDAMYWYRQDPGQGLRLIYYSQIVNDFQKGDIAEGYSVSREKKESFPLTVTSAQKNPTAFYLCASSIDTGEKLFFGSGTQLSVL.

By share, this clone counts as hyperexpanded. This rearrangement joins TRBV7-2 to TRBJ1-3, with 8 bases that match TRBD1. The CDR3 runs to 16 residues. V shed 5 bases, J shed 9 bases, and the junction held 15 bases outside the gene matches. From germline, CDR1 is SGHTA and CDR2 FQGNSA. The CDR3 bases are TGTGCCAGCAGCATATTCGCGGGTCAGGGGGCAACCACCATATATTTT. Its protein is CASSIFAGQGATTIYF.

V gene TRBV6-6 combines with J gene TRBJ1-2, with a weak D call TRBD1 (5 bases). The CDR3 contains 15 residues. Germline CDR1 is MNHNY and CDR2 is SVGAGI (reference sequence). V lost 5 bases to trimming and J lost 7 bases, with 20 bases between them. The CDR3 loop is CASSRSGSKAGGYTF. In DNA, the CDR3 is TGTGCCAGCAGTCGATCAGGGTCGAAAGCCGGTGGCTACACCTTC.

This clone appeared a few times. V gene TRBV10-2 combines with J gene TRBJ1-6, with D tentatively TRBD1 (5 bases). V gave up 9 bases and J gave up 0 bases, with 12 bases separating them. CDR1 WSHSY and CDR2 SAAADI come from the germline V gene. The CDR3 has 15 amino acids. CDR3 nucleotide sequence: TGCGCCAGTCAGACAGAGAGCTCCTATAATTCACCCCTCCACTTT. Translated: CASQTESSYNSPLHF.

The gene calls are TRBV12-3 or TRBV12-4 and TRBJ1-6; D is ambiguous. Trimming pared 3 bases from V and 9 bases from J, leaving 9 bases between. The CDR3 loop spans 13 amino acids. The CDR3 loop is CASSLALSSPLHF. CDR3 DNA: TGTGCCAGCAGTTTGGCTTTAAGTTCACCCCTCCACTTT.

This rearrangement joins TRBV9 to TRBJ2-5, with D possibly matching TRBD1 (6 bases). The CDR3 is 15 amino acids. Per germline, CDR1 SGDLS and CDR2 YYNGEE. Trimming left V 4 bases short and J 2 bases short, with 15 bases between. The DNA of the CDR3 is TGTGCCAGCAGCCCAGGGAGTCAGGGGCAAGAGACCCAGTACTTC. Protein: CASSPGSQGQETQYF.

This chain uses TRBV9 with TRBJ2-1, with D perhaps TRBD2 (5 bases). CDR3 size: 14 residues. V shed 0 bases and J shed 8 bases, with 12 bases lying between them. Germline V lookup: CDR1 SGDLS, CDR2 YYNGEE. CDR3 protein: CASSVVGEAHEQFF. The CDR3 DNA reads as TGTGCCAGCAGCGTAGTGGGAGAGGCTCATGAGCAGTTCTTC.

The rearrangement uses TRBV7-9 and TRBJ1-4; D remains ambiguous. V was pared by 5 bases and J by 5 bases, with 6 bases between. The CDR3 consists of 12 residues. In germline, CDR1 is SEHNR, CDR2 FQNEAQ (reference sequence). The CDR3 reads CASSASNEKLFF. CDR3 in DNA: TGTGCCAGCAGCGCGTCCAATGAAAAACTGTTTTTT.

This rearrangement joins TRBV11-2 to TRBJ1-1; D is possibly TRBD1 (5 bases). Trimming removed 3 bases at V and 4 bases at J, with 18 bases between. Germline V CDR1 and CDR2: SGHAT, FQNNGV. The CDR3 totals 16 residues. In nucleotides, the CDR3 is TGTGCCAGCAGCTTCCAGGGTGGGGTGGCTGGCACTGAAGCTTTCTTT. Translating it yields CASSFQGGVAGTEAFF.

The CDR3 loop reads CASSVGTYEQYF. CDR3 nucleotide sequence: TGTGCCAGCAGTGTGGGGACTTACGAGCAGTACTTC. The J gene is TRBJ2-7, the V gene TRBV2, with D possibly TRBD2 on 6 matching bases. Germline V lookup: CDR1 SNHLY, CDR2 FYNNEI. The CDR3 consists of 12 residues. Trimming took off 4 bases at V and 4 bases at J, with 8 bases between the two ends.

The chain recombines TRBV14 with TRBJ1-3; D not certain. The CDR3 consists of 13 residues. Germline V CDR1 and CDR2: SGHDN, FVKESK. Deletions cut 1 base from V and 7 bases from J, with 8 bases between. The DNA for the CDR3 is TGTGCCAGCAGCCAAGTGGGAGGGAACACCATATATTTT. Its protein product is CASSQVGGNTIYF.

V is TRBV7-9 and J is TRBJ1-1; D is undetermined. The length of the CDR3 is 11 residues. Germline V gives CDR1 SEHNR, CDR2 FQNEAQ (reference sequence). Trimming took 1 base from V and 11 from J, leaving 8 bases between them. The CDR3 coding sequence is TGTGCCAGCAGCTTAGTGACGGGCGCTTTCTTT. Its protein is CASSLVTGAFF.

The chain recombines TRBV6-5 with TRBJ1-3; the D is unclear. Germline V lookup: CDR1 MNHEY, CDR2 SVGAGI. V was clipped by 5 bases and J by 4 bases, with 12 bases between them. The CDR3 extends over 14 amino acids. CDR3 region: CASSRALGGNTIYF. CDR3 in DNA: TGTGCCAGCAGTAGGGCCCTGGGGGGAAACACCATATATTTT.

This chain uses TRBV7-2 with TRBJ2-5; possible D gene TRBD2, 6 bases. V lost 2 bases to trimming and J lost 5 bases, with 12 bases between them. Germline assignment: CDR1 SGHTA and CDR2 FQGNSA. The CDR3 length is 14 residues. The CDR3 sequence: CASSLIGGTETQYF. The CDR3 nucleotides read TGTGCCAGCAGCTTAATTGGAGGGACGGAGACCCAGTACTTC.

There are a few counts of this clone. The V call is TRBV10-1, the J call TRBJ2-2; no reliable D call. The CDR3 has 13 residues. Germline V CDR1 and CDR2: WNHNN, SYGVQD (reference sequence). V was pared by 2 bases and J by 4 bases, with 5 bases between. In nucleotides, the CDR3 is TGCGCCAGCAGTGAGAGGGTCACCGGGGAGCTGTTTTTT. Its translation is CASSERVTGELFF.